Included here is one TCR delta chain sequence, with context. These data originate in a study of gamma-delta T cells after stem cell transplantation. TCRdb re-identified clones in the RT-PCR reads via CATT. Here the sample spans around 12,000 delta-chain clones, 30% to 40% being singletons. This clonotype was sampled from a human donor. It is not recorded whose cells these are; they may come from a transplant donor. The source material was gamma-delta T cells.

The CDR3: CALGELCWGIPIRYTDKLIF. The CDR3 coding sequence is TGTGCTCTTGGGGAACTCTGCTGGGGGATACCAATTCGGTACACCGATAAACTCATCTTT. The chain employs TRDV1 and TRDJ1; 11 bases match TRDD3. The CDR3 has 20 amino acids. Per germline, CDR1 TSWWSYY and CDR2 QGS. V shed 0 bases and J 0 bases; nucleotides not matched to a gene: 12.